Reported below is one T cell receptor beta chain. Its antigen is still unknown. This sample is drawn from a study of radiation and T cells in renal cell carcinoma. Treatment given: treatment-naive control, cytoreductive nephrectomy. The patient's renal cell carcinoma had clear cell pathology. Study outcomes and limitations: Intratumoral heterogeneity was not captured in these approximately 1 g regions. In nephrectomy-only tumors, top 100 clonotypes averaged roughly 40%, versus around 54% irradiated. Dominant CDR3 motifs occupied more repertoire in irradiated than control tumors.

TCRdb's table, derived via immunoSEQ multiplex PCR, lists solely in-frame clones and lacks some. The repertoire has about 7,900 clones, almost 65% of them found once; the top ten carry around two fifths. This CDR3 is 14 amino acids long. Trimming removed 3 bases at V and 7 bases at J, with 12 bases between. Germline V lookup: CDR1 MDHEN, CDR2 SYDVKM. The chain combines TRBV28 with TRBJ1-4; maybe TRBD1 (5 bases). The TCR sequence derives from a woman between 65 and 79 years old with renal cell carcinoma. The sample consisted of tumor tissue, taken from a patient whose treatment was nephrectomy without radiotherapy. The DNA of the CDR3 is TGTGCCAGCAGTTTTGTGGGGGATCGTGAAAAACTGTTTTTT. Protein: CASSFVGDREKLFF. The full variable domain, its missing parts supplied by reference TRBV28 and TRBJ1-4, is DVKVTQSSRYLVKRTGEKVFLECVQDMDHENMFWYRQDPGLGLRLIYFSYDVKMKEKGDIPEGYSVSREKKERFSLILESASTNQTSMYLCASSFVGDREKLFFGSGTQLSVL.